This TCR beta chain was captured in a study of blood T cell repertoires in COVID-19 (dated by TCRdb to 2019 to 2021). Concerning the study at large: Collaborator samples came from the United States, Italy and Spain and covered acute and convalescent phases of COVID-19. The prospective study material was composed of cDNA or gDNA derived from T cells, B-cell-depleted T cells, or PBMCs. Deeply sampled blood TCRbeta repertoires from subjects exposed to, actively infected with, or recovered from COVID-19 were included in the dataset. The repertoires were released in a freely available public database intended as a resource for research on the immune response to SARS-CoV-2. The samples were drawn from two sources: the first 160 participants of the ongoing ImmuneRACE study, and 950 to 1,500 subjects contributed by 6 global collaborators. The sample metadata nearly always contained a de-identified subject ID, COVID-19 status, age in years and sex. Where HLA class I and class II types were available, the types were taken from metadata supplied by the sample provider, not from assay-based typing.

Trimming takes 0 bases off V and 1 base off J; junction bases not matched to a gene: 2. The germline V gene yields SQVTM for CDR1 and ANQGSEA for CDR2. CDR3 length: 14 amino acids, cysteine to phenylalanine. Only the CDR3 DNA is retained, 42 bases long and in frame from the first base. With regard to this clone: Its target antigen remains unknown. Base quality data are lacking; no much larger clone is found one base away.

Collaborating institutions collected whole blood in K2EDTA tubes following their own protocols. For TCRbeta analysis, collaborators shipped samples as frozen whole blood, isolated PBMCs, or DNA extracted from either of those sample types. TCRbeta CDR3 regions were amplified from genomic DNA using the immunoSEQ Assay, a bias-controlled multiplex PCR. Concerning the study's data processing: Nucleated cell counts per sample were estimated from amplification of reference gene primers within the assay. Sequence reads were collapsed and filtered to measure the absolute abundance of every unique TCRbeta CDR3 rearrangement. Productive Simpson clonality was computed per sample as the square root of Simpson's diversity index over productive rearrangements. Imported from immuneACCESS, the table was reduced by TCRdb to in-frame sequences with V and J called. These copies leave out some clones; in studies compared against another copy, an unresolved V gene accounts for under half, and the cause of the remainder is not known. That table is the source of V, J and clone size, and D and trimming were worked out from the DNA. The sample yields about 150,000 clones; approximately 73% were counted once. The ten largest make up 4.2% of the sample.

Findings and caveats that apply to the study as a whole: Clinical and demographic metadata were provided uncurated, with the amount varying by source and participant.

Specimen: peripheral blood. The rearranged chain carries TRBV29-1 and TRBJ2-5; 7 bases in between match TRBD2. The clonotype comes from a man in his sixties with acute or convalescent COVID-19. CDR3 loop: CSVEDGGSQETQYF. The nucleotide sequence reads as follows: TGCAGCGTTGAAGATGGCGGGAGCCAAGAGACCCAGTACTTC.